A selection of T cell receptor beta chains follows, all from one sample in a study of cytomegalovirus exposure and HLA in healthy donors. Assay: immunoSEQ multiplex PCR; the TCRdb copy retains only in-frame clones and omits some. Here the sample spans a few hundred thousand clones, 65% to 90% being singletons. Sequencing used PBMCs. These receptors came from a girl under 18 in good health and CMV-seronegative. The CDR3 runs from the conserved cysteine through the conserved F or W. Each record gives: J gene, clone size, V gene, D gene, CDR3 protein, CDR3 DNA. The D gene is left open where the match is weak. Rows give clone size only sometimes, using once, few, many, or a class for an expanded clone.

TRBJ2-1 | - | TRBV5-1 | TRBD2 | CASSLRILAGGTNEQFF | TGCGCCAGCAGCTTACGGATTCTAGCGGGGGGGACCAATGAGCAGTTCTTC
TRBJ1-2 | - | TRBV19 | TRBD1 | CASSLTGGESYTF | TGTGCCAGTAGCCTGACAGGGGGGGAAAGCTACACCTTC
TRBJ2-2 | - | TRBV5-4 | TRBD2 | CASSLGSGANTGELLF | TGTGCCAGCAGCTTGGGTAGCGGGGCGAACACCGGGGAGCTGCTTTTT
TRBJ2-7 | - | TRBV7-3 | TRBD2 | CASSLGLASLNEQYF | TGTGCCAGCAGCTTGGGACTAGCTTCATTGAACGAGCAGTACTTC
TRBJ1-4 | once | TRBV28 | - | CASSLEPEKLFF | TGTGCCAGCAGTTTAGAGCCTGAAAAACTGTTTTTT
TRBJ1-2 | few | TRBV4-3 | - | CASSQTGGASYGYTF | TGCGCCAGCAGTCAAACGGGGGGGGCCTCCTATGGCTACACCTTC
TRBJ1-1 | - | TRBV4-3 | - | CASSQVRQTNTEAFF | TGCGCCAGCAGCCAAGTCAGACAGACGAACACTGAAGCTTTCTTT
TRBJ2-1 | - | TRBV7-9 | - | CASSLRQGDEQFF | TGTGCCAGCAGCTTACGTCAGGGCGATGAGCAGTTCTTC
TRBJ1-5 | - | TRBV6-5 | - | CASTLGAGQPQHF | TGTGCCAGCACCCTGGGGGCCGGTCAGCCCCAGCATTTT
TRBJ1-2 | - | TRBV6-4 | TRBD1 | CASAGTGENRSFYGYTF | TGTGCCAGTGCCGGGACAGGAGAGAATCGTAGCTTCTATGGCTACACCTTC
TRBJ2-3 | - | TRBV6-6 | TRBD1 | CASSYLGQGTADTQYF | TGTGCCAGCAGTTATCTCGGACAGGGGACAGCAGATACGCAGTATTTT
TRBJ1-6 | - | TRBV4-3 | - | CASSQEGSSPLHF | TGCGCCAGCAGCCAAGAGGGGAGTTCACCCCTCCACTTT
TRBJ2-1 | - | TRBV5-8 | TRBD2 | CASSLDSGGVYNEQFF | TGTGCCAGCAGCTTGGATAGCGGGGGGGTCTACAATGAGCAGTTCTTC
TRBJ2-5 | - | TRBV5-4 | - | CASSSGTQETQYF | TGTGCCAGCAGCTCTGGGACTCAAGAGACCCAGTACTTC
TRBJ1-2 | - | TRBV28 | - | CASSLRQGHYTF | TGTGCCAGCAGTTTGCGGCAGGGCCACTACACCTTC